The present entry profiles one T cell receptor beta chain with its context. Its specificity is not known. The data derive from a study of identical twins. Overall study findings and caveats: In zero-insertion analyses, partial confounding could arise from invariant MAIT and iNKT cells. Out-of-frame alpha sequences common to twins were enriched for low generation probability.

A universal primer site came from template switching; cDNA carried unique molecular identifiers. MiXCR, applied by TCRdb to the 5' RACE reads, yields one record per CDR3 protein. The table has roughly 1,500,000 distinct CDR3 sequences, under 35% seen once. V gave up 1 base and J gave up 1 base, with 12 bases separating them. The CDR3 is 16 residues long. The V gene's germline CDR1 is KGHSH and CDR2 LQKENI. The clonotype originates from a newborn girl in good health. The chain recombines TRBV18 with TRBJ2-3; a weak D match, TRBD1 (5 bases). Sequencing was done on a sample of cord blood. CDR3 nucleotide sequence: TGTGCCAGCTCACCACGGGTAGGACAAGGCACAGATACGCAGTATTTT. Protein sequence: CASSPRVGQGTDTQYF.